This T cell receptor (beta chain) came from a study of blood T cell repertoires in COVID-19 (dated by TCRdb to between 2020 and 2021). Background for the entire study: Samples covering the acute and convalescent phases of COVID-19 were provided by collaborators in the United States, Italy and Spain. The repertoires were released in a freely available public database intended as a resource for research on the immune response to SARS-CoV-2. Where available, HLA class I and class II types were taken from metadata supplied by the sample provider and were not determined by assay-based typing. The material from the prospective study consisted of cDNA or gDNA derived from T cells, B-cell-depleted T cells, or PBMCs. Nearly every sample came with metadata listing a de-identified subject ID, COVID-19 status, age in years and sex. Deeply sampled blood TCRbeta repertoires from subjects exposed to, actively infected with, or recovered from COVID-19 were included in the dataset. Samples came from the ongoing ImmuneRACE study (first 160 participants) plus 1,254 subjects from 6 global collaborators.

With respect to this clone: The target of this receptor is not known. No much larger clone is present one base from it, and per-base qualities are unavailable.

The CDR3 spans 13 residues, from the cysteine through the phenylalanine. Solely the CDR3 DNA is kept, with 39 bases framed from the first base. The germline V gene yields SGHTA for CDR1 and FQGTGA for CDR2. V trim: 2 bases; J trim: 4 bases; unmatched bases: 1. In the prospective study, participants were about 18 to 100 years old, resided in about two dozen geographic areas of the United States, and were enrolled through a virtual design. Cohort assignment in the prospective study relied on participant-reported clinical history from a screening survey and a study questionnaire. Recovered participants in ImmuneRACE Cohort 3 were defined as having two consecutive negative NP/OP PCR tests, clearance from a healthcare professional, or resolution of symptoms. In the prospective study, mobile phlebotomists collected whole blood, serum and a nasopharyngeal or oropharyngeal swab from each participant. Over a roughly 2-month period, participants in the prospective study had the option of providing additional blood draws and questionnaires. Blood samples from the prospective study were shipped frozen or at room temperature prior to DNA extraction.

TCRbeta CDR3 regions were amplified from genomic DNA by means of the immunoSEQ Assay, a bias-controlled multiplex PCR. Regarding the original processing steps: Nucleated cell counts per sample were estimated from amplification of reference gene primers within the assay. Sequence reads were collapsed and filtered to measure the absolute abundance of every unique TCRbeta CDR3 rearrangement. For each sample, productive Simpson clonality was calculated by taking the square root of Simpson's diversity index across productive rearrangements. Imported from immuneACCESS, the table was reduced by TCRdb to in-frame sequences with V and J called. These copies leave out some clones; in studies compared against another copy, an unresolved V gene accounts for under half, and the cause of the remainder is not known. D and trimming were read from the DNA, whereas the V and J calls and clone size are those reported in that table. Counted in this sample were a few hundred thousand clones; approximately 85% of them appeared once. Jointly, the top ten make up around 4.5% of the sample.

Broad study findings and their caveats: The quantity of clinical and demographic metadata differed by source and by participant and was supplied without curation.

This sequence was found in a woman aged 25-40 years who had recovered from COVID-19. The sequencing input was PBMCs or T cells enriched from blood (not recorded which). The receptor chain draws on TRBV7-3 and TRBJ2-5, and 7 bases in between align with TRBD2. The CDR3 in this case is CASSLWGGETQYF. The DNA sequence is given as TGTGCCAGCAGCTTATGGGGGGGAGAGACCCAGTACTTC.